This T cell receptor beta chain was captured in a study of Ad26.COV2.S vaccination and SARS-CoV-2 variants. Study overall: Into the muscle, Ad26.COV2.S was dosed once or twice, 56 days apart.

Treatment specified: roughly 20 received Ad26.COV2.S at low or high dose, single or two shots; 5 received placebo; per-sample allocation not given. Repertoires come from day 63 after the first vaccine or placebo injection. The donor was a Boston adult aged 18-55 years. This CDR3 is built from 16 residues. CDR1 is KGHSH and CDR2 is LQKENI in the germline V gene. The V and J ends lost 6 bases and 4 bases respectively, with 18 bases between them. Produced via immunoSEQ multiplex PCR; TCRdb's table is partial and in-frame only. The sample yields 250,000 to 300,000 clones, around 87% seen once. The sequence was collected from a person between 18 and 60 years old who received the Ad26.COV2.S COVID-19 vaccine or a placebo. This specimen was peripheral blood, taken in a trial of Ad26.COV2.S vaccine versus placebo. The chain recombines TRBV18 with TRBJ2-2; D call uncertain. CDR3 nucleotides: TGTGCCAGCTCGGCAGGTACTGACTCGGTCACCGGGGAGCTGTTTTTT. It specifies CASSAGTDSVTGELFF. The full variable domain, with the rest looked up from reference TRBV18 and TRBJ2-2, is NAGVMQNPRHLVRRRGQEARLRCSPMKGHSHVYWYRQLPEEGLKFMVYLQKENIIDESGMPKERFSAEFPKEGPSILRIQQVVRGDSAAYFCASSAGTDSVTGELFFGEGSRLTVL.